The clone carrying this T cell receptor beta chain was detected a few times. The second PCR ran about 6 to 12 cycles with a sample-barcoded 5' primer and J-beta primers. MiXCR, run by TCRdb on the 5' RACE reads, gives a single entry per CDR3 protein. There are 1.6 million or so distinct CDR3 sequences in the sample; about 31% occur only once, and around 10% lies in the top ten. This entry belongs to a study of blood T cells in healthy people across ages. V was cut by 1 base and J by 8 bases, with 8 bases left in between. The CDR3 has 12 amino acids. The source is a woman aged 25-40 years in good health. Material for sequencing was blood. The rearrangement links TRBV12-3 or TRBV12-4 to TRBJ1-2; D gene unclear. The CDR3 loop reads CASSLVPEGYTF. The DNA of the CDR3 is TGTGCCAGCAGTTTAGTACCGGAGGGCTACACCTTC.